The clone carrying this T cell receptor beta chain was seen a handful of times. Antigen: not known. For TCR, cDNA came from 5'RACE template switching, which added a universal primer site and UMIs. MiXCR was run by TCRdb on the 5' RACE reads, yielding one entry per CDR3 protein. The data show 100,000 to 150,000 distinct CDR3 sequences, about 15% seen once. This entry belongs to a study of T cells after yellow fever vaccination. Study-level information: SMART-Seq v4 Ultra Low Input prepared libraries from low-cell fractions. General study findings and limits: Within FACS-sorted repertoires, abundant clonotypes contaminating from the bulk population could be present.

Per germline, CDR1 MDHEN and CDR2 SYDVKM. The CDR3 extends over 14 amino acids. The junction had 8 bases not matched to a gene; V was cut back by 5 bases and J by 6 bases. The gene calls are TRBV28 and TRBJ2-3; 7 nucleotides line up with TRBD1. The material sequenced was CD8+ T cells sorted from PBMCs, taken 5 days after the yellow fever booster vaccination. This sequence was found in a man between 18 and 35 years old who received the YFV17D yellow fever vaccine. CDR3 region: CASSIPRGSDTQYF. The CDR3 DNA sequence: TGTGCCAGCAGTATCCCCAGGGGGTCGGATACGCAGTATTTT.